This TCR beta chain stems from a study of regulatory T cells in long-lasting Graves disease. Regarding time point: newly diagnosed GD, antithyroid drugs for less than 3 months. From PBMCs, RNA was extracted and then used to make the TCR library. V shed 2 bases and J shed 6 bases, with 23 bases lying between them. The germline CDR1 and CDR2 sequences are MRHNA and SNTAGT. CDR3 length: 17 residues. Overall study results and limits: Persistent Graves' patients showed reduced TCR diversity versus newly diagnosed patients.

This clonotype was counted many times. Antigen: not known. Researchers made TCR beta libraries by using iRepertoire HTBI primers and running Arm-PCR on CDR3 regions. In TCRdb, the multiplex PCR reads were re-called with MiXCR into one record per CDR3 protein. The sample carries 420,000 or so distinct CDR3 sequences, about 17% recorded once. The same sample was also used in a study of T cells in Graves' hyperthyroidism and ophthalmopathy. That investigation notes: Clinical symptoms, serum thyroxine, TRAb, thyroid ultrasound and orbital computed tomography informed diagnoses.

Sequencing used peripheral blood mononuclear cells (PBMCs), obtained at new diagnosis, from a patient treated with antithyroid drugs. This TCR was recovered from a woman aged 18-29 years with Graves disease. The chain carries TRBV6-4 and TRBJ2-7, with D possibly being TRBD2 (6 bases). As DNA, the CDR3 is TGTGCCAGCAGTGACCCCCTCGGCTATGTACGGGAGTGCGAGCAGTACTTC. Protein sequence: CASSDPLGYVRECEQYF.